A selection of T cell receptor beta chains follows, all from one sample in a study of blood T cell repertoires in COVID-19. Produced via immunoSEQ multiplex PCR; TCRdb's table is partial and in-frame only. Here the sample spans over 80,000 clones, over 75% being singletons. Sequenced sample: peripheral blood. The origin of the receptors is a human donor in a cohort sampled during active COVID-19. Each CDR3 is given with its conserved first and last residue. The order of the fields is V gene, clone size, D gene, J gene, CDR3 protein, CDR3 DNA. The D gene is left open where the match is weak. Rows may omit the clone size; those that give it use once, few, many or a size class.

TRBV27	NA	NA	TRBJ2-3	CASSSHRADTDTQYF	TGTGCCAGCAGTTCACACAGGGCCGACACAGATACGCAGTATTTT
TRBV5-1	few	TRBD1	TRBJ2-7	CASRRPGQGYEQYF	TGCGCCAGCAGACGACCGGGACAGGGCTACGAGCAGTACTTC
TRBV28	few	NA	TRBJ2-7	CASGPGGYYEQYF	TGTGCCAGCGGCCCTGGCGGATACTACGAGCAGTACTTC
TRBV5-1	NA	TRBD1	TRBJ2-7	CASSSGTGTEQYF	TGCGCCAGCAGCTCCGGGACAGGGACCGAGCAGTACTTC
TRBV4-1	once	NA	TRBJ2-5	CASSQEAQGKTQYF	TGCGCCAGCAGCCAAGAGGCACAGGGAAAGACCCAGTACTTC
TRBV24-1	NA	TRBD1	TRBJ1-1	CATRRRGQGSEAFF	TGTGCCACCAGAAGAAGGGGACAGGGCTCAGAAGCTTTCTTT
TRBV6-1	once	NA	TRBJ2-7	CASSETGLREQYF	TGTGCCAGCAGTGAAACAGGTCTTCGCGAGCAGTACTTC
TRBV18	NA	NA	TRBJ1-4	CASSHDSRNEKLFF	TGTGCCAGCTCACACGACAGCCGTAATGAAAAACTGTTTTTT
TRBV4-3	NA	NA	TRBJ2-4	CASSGGTRGIQYF	TGCGCCAGCAGCGGGGGGACCCGTGGCATTCAGTACTTC
TRBV5-1	NA	TRBD1	TRBJ2-7	CASSLVQGVYEQYF	TGCGCCAGCAGCTTGGTCCAGGGGGTTTACGAGCAGTACTTC
TRBV5-4	NA	TRBD2	TRBJ2-1	CASSPGTSGISRNEQFF	TGTGCCAGCAGTCCAGGGACTAGCGGGATCTCTAGAAATGAGCAGTTCTTC
TRBV2	NA	NA	TRBJ2-7	CASKTPGTVGGEQYF	TGTGCCAGCAAGACCCCCGGGACCGTGGGAGGAGAGCAGTACTTC
TRBV19	NA	TRBD2	TRBJ2-1	CASSIKSGTYNEQFF	TGTGCCAGTAGTATAAAAAGCGGGACTTACAATGAGCAGTTCTTC
TRBV6-1	NA	TRBD2	TRBJ2-3	CASSERASGSTDTQYF	TGTGCCAGCAGTGAAAGGGCTAGCGGAAGCACAGATACGCAGTATTTT
TRBV28	NA	NA	TRBJ1-4	CASSSIATNEKLFF	TGTGCCAGCAGCTCTATTGCAACTAATGAAAAACTGTTTTTT
TRBV27	NA	NA	TRBJ1-2	CASSSGTLDGYTF	TGTGCCAGCAGCAGCGGGACTCTGGATGGCTACACCTTC
TRBV6-5	NA	NA	TRBJ1-1	CAIKREPPTEAFF	TGTGCCATAAAGAGGGAACCCCCCACTGAAGCTTTCTTT
TRBV10-3	NA	TRBD1	TRBJ2-7	CAISEWDRGAAEQYF	TGTGCCATCAGTGAGTGGGACAGGGGGGCGGCCGAGCAGTACTTC
TRBV19	NA	NA	TRBJ1-2	CASREGWNDGYTF	TGTGCCAGCCGGGAGGGCTGGAACGACGGCTACACCTTC
TRBV29-1	once	NA	TRBJ2-3	CSVAPTGLDTQYF	TGCAGCGTTGCCCCCACGGGGTTGGATACGCAGTATTTT
TRBV19	once	TRBD2	TRBJ2-5	CASSSVRVAGDPETQYF	TGTGCCAGTAGTTCGGTCAGAGTAGCGGGAGACCCAGAGACCCAGTACTTC
TRBV27	NA	TRBD1	TRBJ1-3	CASRLQGPSGNTIYF	TGTGCCAGCAGGTTACAGGGGCCCTCTGGAAACACCATATATTTT
TRBV6-2/TRBV6-3	once	NA	TRBJ2-3	CASSYPIGGADTDTQYF	TGTGCCAGCAGTTACCCCATTGGAGGAGCGGACACAGATACGCAGTATTTT
TRBV23-1	NA	TRBD1	TRBJ2-7	CASSLDRVGSYEQYF	TGCGCCAGCAGTCTGGACAGGGTGGGGTCCTACGAGCAGTACTTC
TRBV19	NA	TRBD2	TRBJ2-1	CASSSSGRAPEQFF	TGTGCCAGTAGTTCTAGCGGGAGAGCCCCTGAGCAGTTCTTC
TRBV10-1	NA	TRBD2	TRBJ2-7	CASSPRLAGSYEQYF	TGCGCCAGCAGCCCTAGACTAGCGGGATCCTACGAGCAGTACTTC
TRBV5-8	NA	TRBD1	TRBJ1-1	CASSLEGQANTEAFF	TGTGCCAGCAGCTTGGAGGGACAGGCGAACACTGAAGCTTTCTTT
TRBV5-8	NA	TRBD1	TRBJ1-1	CASSLEGANTEAFF	TGTGCCAGCAGCCTAGAGGGGGCAAACACTGAAGCTTTCTTT
TRBV6-5	NA	NA	TRBJ1-2	CASSSQGRDGYTF	TGTGCCAGCAGTTCCCAGGGAAGGGATGGCTACACCTTC
TRBV4-2	NA	TRBD1	TRBJ1-1	CASSRMQGGGAEAFF	TGTGCCAGCAGCCGGATGCAGGGGGGTGGCGCTGAAGCTTTCTTT
TRBV20-1	once	NA	TRBJ2-1	CSASGAPRSWVSSYNEQFF	TGCAGTGCTAGTGGGGCCCCCCGAAGCTGGGTGAGCTCCTACAATGAGCAGTTCTTC